This T cell receptor beta chain came from a study of regulatory T cells in long-lasting Graves disease. Arm-PCR of CDR3 regions with iRepertoire HTBI primers generated TCR beta libraries. MiXCR, applied by TCRdb to the multiplex PCR reads, yields one record per CDR3 protein. In the table there are about 430,000 distinct CDR3 sequences, 21% of which are singletons. V lost 4 bases to trimming and J lost 2 bases; unmatched junction nucleotides: 8. The CDR3 has 15 amino acids. Germline values: CDR1 LGHDT, CDR2 YNNKEL (reference sequence). Regarding time point: persistent/refractory GD, antithyroid drugs over 5 years with positive TRAb. RNA from PBMCs was the source of the TCR library.

This specimen consisted of peripheral blood mononuclear cells (PBMCs), obtained when the disease was refractory, from a patient treated with antithyroid drugs. The chain uses TRBV3-1 and TRBJ2-7, with 7 bases that match TRBD1. The receptor comes from a female donor with Graves disease. The CDR3 DNA reads as TGTGCCAGCAGCCTAGGGACAGTGGGAACCTACGAGCAGTACTTC. Amino acids: CASSLGTVGTYEQYF.